Listed below are T cell receptor beta chains from one sample, sequenced in a study of T cell responses to AZD1222 COVID-19 vaccine. The assay was immunoSEQ multiplex PCR, and TCRdb's table has in-frame clones only and misses some. Of some 64,000 clones in the sample, roughly 87% were seen once. This specimen was peripheral blood, taken on day 0 of AZD1222 vaccination. The source is an adult in good health. Each CDR3 is given with its conserved first and last residue. The order of the fields is clone size, J gene, D gene, V gene, CDR3 DNA, CDR3 protein. A D gene is named only where the DNA matches it firmly. Size values are once, few and many counts, or a class for expanded clones, and some rows have none.

once TRBJ1-1 . TRBV6-4 TGTGCCAGCAGTGACAAGGGGGTCACTGAAGCTTTCTTT CASSDKGVTEAFF
. TRBJ2-1 . TRBV5-1 TGCGCCAGCAGCTTGGGGATCCAAAACCATGAGCAGTTCTTC CASSLGIQNHEQFF
. TRBJ2-5 . TRBV19 TGTGCCAGTAGTATGCTCCCAGGGGCCAGGGAGACCCAGTACTTC CASSMLPGARETQYF
. TRBJ2-3 TRBD2 TRBV6-4 TGTGCCAGCAGTTTACTAGCGGGGGGCACAGATACGCAGTATTTT CASSLLAGGTDTQYF
. TRBJ1-2 . TRBV5-6 TGTGCCAGCAACCGACAGGTCGACTACTATGGCTACACCTTC CASNRQVDYYGYTF
. TRBJ2-1 . TRBV24-1 TGTGCCACCAGTGGGGATGGCAATGAGCAGTTCTTC CATSGDGNEQFF
. TRBJ2-3 . TRBV5-1 TGCGCCAGCAGCTCTCCGGGGGGCGCTGATACGCAGTATTTT CASSSPGGADTQYF
. TRBJ2-7 TRBD2 TRBV5-6 TGTGCCAGCAGCCGGCCCACTAGCGGGGTAACCTACGAGCAGTACTTC CASSRPTSGVTYEQYF
. TRBJ2-1 . TRBV19 TGTGCCAGTAGTATAATTTCCGACCCCTACAATGAGCAGTTCTTC CASSIISDPYNEQFF
. TRBJ1-3 TRBD1 TRBV2 TGTGCCAGCAGTGAGCTACAGGGGGCGGGTGGAAACACCATATATTTT CASSELQGAGGNTIYF
. TRBJ1-1 TRBD1 TRBV7-6 TGTGCCAGCAGCCCCCCGGACAGGGCTACCACTGAAGCTTTCTTT CASSPPDRATTEAFF
once TRBJ1-1 . TRBV6-5 TGTGCCAGCAGTTACTCGTTTCCACTTCTGAACACTGAAGCTTTCTTT CASSYSFPLLNTEAFF
. TRBJ1-1 TRBD1 TRBV5-1 TGCGCCAGCAGCGTTCGACAGGGAATCCCCACTGAAGCTTTCTTT CASSVRQGIPTEAFF
few TRBJ2-1 TRBD2 TRBV4-3 TGCGCCAGCAGCCAAGAAGGGACTAGCGGGCCCAATGAGCAGTTCTTC CASSQEGTSGPNEQFF
. TRBJ1-1 . TRBV18 TGTGCCAGCTCACCACCCGGAGGGGTCAACACTGAAGCTTTCTTT CASSPPGGVNTEAFF
. TRBJ1-2 . TRBV21-1 TGTGCCAGCAGCAAAGGACAGGGGGATGGCTACACCTTC CASSKGQGDGYTF
. TRBJ1-2 . TRBV18 TGTGCCAGCTCACCACAGGGAGACTATGGCTACACCTTC CASSPQGDYGYTF
. TRBJ1-2 . TRBV4-3 TGCGCCAGCAGCCAAGCCCCAGGGGAGGACTATGGCTACACCTTC CASSQAPGEDYGYTF
. TRBJ2-3 . TRBV9 TGTGCCAGCAGCGTAGCGACAGGGAGGACAGATACGCAGTATTTT CASSVATGRTDTQYF
. TRBJ2-1 TRBD2 TRBV9 TGTGCCAGCAGCGTAGCGGGGGGGCCGCCCGGTGAGCAGTTCTTC CASSVAGGPPGEQFF
. TRBJ2-7 TRBD1 TRBV10-1 TGCGCCAGCAGTGAGTCGGGGACAGTTTTCTACGAGCAGTACTTC CASSESGTVFYEQYF
. TRBJ2-2 . TRBV9 TGTGCCAGCAGCGTAGCATCGGGACGGGTCTCCGGGGAGCTGTTTTTT CASSVASGRVSGELFF
. TRBJ1-5 . TRBV20-1 TGCAGTGCTAGTATAAACCTTAGCAATCAGCCCCAGCATTTT CSASINLSNQPQHF
once TRBJ2-3 . TRBV4-3 TGCGCCAGCAGCCAAACCCAGCAGGTAGATACGCAGTATTTT CASSQTQQVDTQYF
once TRBJ1-2 . TRBV11-2 TGTGCCAGCAGCCTAGGGGTTCTCTATGGCTACACCTTC CASSLGVLYGYTF
. TRBJ1-1 TRBD1 TRBV29-1 TGCAGCGGCAGACAGGGAGGGGACACTGAAGCTTTCTTT CSGRQGGDTEAFF
. TRBJ1-1 TRBD1 TRBV30 TGTGCCTGGAAGGAACAGGGGGTCGACACTGAAGCTTTCTTT CAWKEQGVDTEAFF
. TRBJ2-5 . TRBV7-2 TGTGCCAGCAGCGCCACTGGGACCCAGTACTTC CASSATGTQYF
once TRBJ1-1 TRBD1 TRBV6-5 TGTGCCAGCAGAACAGGGGGTCGTACTGAAGCTTTCTTT CASRTGGRTEAFF
. TRBJ2-3 . TRBV7-9 TGTGCCAGCAGCTTAAATAGGGACTCAGTCACAGATACGCAGTATTTT CASSLNRDSVTDTQYF
. TRBJ1-1 . TRBV2 TGTGCCAGCAGCGACTATGGGGGCACTGAAGCTTTCTTT CASSDYGGTEAFF
medium-sized TRBJ2-1 TRBD1 TRBV3-1/TRBV3-2 TGTGCCAGCAGCCAAAGACAGGGGTTTGATGAGCAGTTCTTC CASSQRQGFDEQFF
. TRBJ2-5 . TRBV27 TGTGCCAGCGGGGACGTTCAAGAGACCCAGTACTTC CASGDVQETQYF
. TRBJ2-5 . TRBV19 TGTGCCAGTAGTATCTCCTTTCAGGTTCAAGAGACCCAGTACTTC CASSISFQVQETQYF
. TRBJ2-2 TRBD1 TRBV7-6 TGTGCCAGCAGCTCGGGACAGGGAACCGGGGAGCTGTTTTTT CASSSGQGTGELFF
. TRBJ1-5 . TRBV19 TGTGCCAGTAAGGATAGCAATCAGCCCCAGCATTTT CASKDSNQPQHF
. TRBJ1-2 . TRBV29-1 TGCAGCGTTGAAGTGGAAGGGCGTCCCTATGGCTACACCTTC CSVEVEGRPYGYTF
. TRBJ1-1 . TRBV2 TGTGCCAGCAGTGAACCAGCGAGGATTTGGAACACTGAAGCTTTCTTT CASSEPARIWNTEAFF
once TRBJ1-2 . TRBV27 TGTGCCAGCAGTTTATCCGGGGCCCTTGGGTATGGCTACACCTTC CASSLSGALGYGYTF
. TRBJ1-1 TRBD1 TRBV30 TGTGCCTGGGGGCGGACAGGGGCCGCTTTCTTT CAWGRTGAAFF
. TRBJ2-7 TRBD2 TRBV5-5 TGTGCCAGCAGCTTGGAGCTAGTAGCGGGAAGCTACGAGCAGTACTTC CASSLELVAGSYEQYF
once TRBJ1-5 . TRBV15 TGTGCCACCAGCAGAGGACAGGCCAATCAGCCCCAGCATTTT CATSRGQANQPQHF
. TRBJ1-2 . TRBV11-2 TGTGCCAGCAGCTCGACAGTAAACTATGGCTACACCTTC CASSSTVNYGYTF
. TRBJ1-1 . TRBV5-1 TGCGCCAGCAGCTTGGGGGCAGATGAAGCTTTCTTT CASSLGADEAFF
. TRBJ2-7 . TRBV9 TGTGCCAGCAGCGTAGGGCAAAACTACGAGCAGTACTTC CASSVGQNYEQYF
. TRBJ1-6 . TRBV28 TGTGCCAGCAGCCGAGGGTTCTCACCCCTCCACTTT CASSRGFSPLHF
. TRBJ1-6 . TRBV7-2 TGTGCCAGCAGCTTAGGGCCAGGGCATTACTCACCCCTCCACTTT CASSLGPGHYSPLHF
. TRBJ1-1 . TRBV2 TGTGCCAGCAGAGAGAACATGAACACTGAAGCTTTCTTT CASRENMNTEAFF
. TRBJ1-3 TRBD1 TRBV6-5 TGTGCCAGCAGTCCTGACAGGGGGGCAGGAAACACCATATATTTT CASSPDRGAGNTIYF
. TRBJ1-1 . TRBV4-2 TGTGCCAGCAGCCAAGGGACTGAAGCTTTCTTT CASSQGTEAFF
once TRBJ1-1 TRBD1 TRBV23-1 TGCGCCAGCAGGGCAGGGGGGAACACTGAAGCTTTCTTT CASRAGGNTEAFF
few TRBJ2-3 TRBD2 TRBV12-5 TGTGCTAGTGGTCTGCCGGGACTAGAGTCAGATACGCAGTATTTT CASGLPGLESDTQYF
. TRBJ1-4 TRBD1 TRBV7-2 TGTGCCAGCAGCGTACAGGGGGCATCGGGAGAAAAACTGTTTTTT CASSVQGASGEKLFF
. TRBJ1-4 TRBD1 TRBV19 TGTGCCAGTAGCCAGGGGGCAACTAATGAAAAACTGTTTTTT CASSQGATNEKLFF
. TRBJ1-1 . TRBV28 TGTGCCAGCAGTTTAGAGGTAGGGTTGAACACTGAAGCTTTCTTT CASSLEVGLNTEAFF
. TRBJ2-7 TRBD2 TRBV28 TGTGCCAGCAGTTTTTTGGCTAGCGGGAGTTCAGGTGAGCAGTACTTC CASSFLASGSSGEQYF
. TRBJ2-7 . TRBV5-4 TGTGCCAGCAGCTTGGAACCTAGGATCGCCTACGAGCAGTACTTC CASSLEPRIAYEQYF
once TRBJ1-1 . TRBV5-1 TGCGCCAGCAGCTCAATGTCCCGGGACACGTACACTGAAGCTTTCTTT CASSSMSRDTYTEAFF
. TRBJ1-5 . TRBV7-9 TGTGCCAGCAGCTTAGAACCCCGGGGTGCCAGGGTGGGCAATCAGCCCCAGCATTTT CASSLEPRGARVGNQPQHF